The sequence of this TCR beta chain was determined in a study of T cell responses to AZD1222 COVID-19 vaccine. Study outcomes and limitations: Among spike-specific TCRs, nearly half reportedly target unmutated variant regions. Receipt of two AZD1222 doses was followed by a rise in Spike-specific TCR breadth and depth. Regions 160-218 and 743-854 held dominance among vaccine-associated CD4 TCRs, which spanned spike.

CDR1 SNHLY and CDR2 FYNNEI come from the germline V gene. The V end lost 8 bases, the J end lost 2 bases, and 16 bases lay between the germline ends. The CDR3 is made up of 14 amino acids. With respect to this clone: Its target is not known.

Recipients boosted at about 4 weeks or about 12 weeks are pooled. Profiled with immunoSEQ multiplex PCR; TCRdb holds only in-frame clones, not every one. The table includes about 89,000 clones, around nine tenths detected once. This chain joins TRBV2 and TRBJ2-7; D is possibly TRBD1 (6 bases). The receptor comes from an adult who received the AZD1222 COVID-19 vaccine. The sample was peripheral blood, taken 28 days after the second AZD1222 dose. In DNA, the CDR3 is TGTGCCAGCGTCCAACAGGGCAGAACCTACGAGCAGTACTTC. Protein product: CASVQQGRTYEQYF. Supplemented by reference TRBV2 and TRBJ2-7, the full variable domain reads EPEVTQTPSHQVTQMGQEVILRCVPISNHLYFYWYRQILGQKVEFLVSFYNNEISEKSEIFDDQFSVERPDGSNFTLKIRSTKLEDSAMYFCASVQQGRTYEQYFGPGTRLTVT.